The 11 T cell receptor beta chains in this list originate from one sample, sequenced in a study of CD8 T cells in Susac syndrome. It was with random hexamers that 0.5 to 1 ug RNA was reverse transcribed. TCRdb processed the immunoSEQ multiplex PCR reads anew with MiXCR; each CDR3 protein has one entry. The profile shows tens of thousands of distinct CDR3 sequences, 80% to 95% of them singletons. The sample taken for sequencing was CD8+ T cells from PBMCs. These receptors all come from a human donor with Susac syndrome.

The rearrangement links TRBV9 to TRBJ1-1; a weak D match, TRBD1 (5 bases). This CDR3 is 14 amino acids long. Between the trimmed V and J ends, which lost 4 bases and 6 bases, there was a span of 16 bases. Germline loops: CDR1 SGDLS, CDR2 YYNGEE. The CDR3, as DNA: TGTGCCAGCAGCCCCATGGGACGGGCCGCTGAAGCTTTCTTT. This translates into CASSPMGRAAEAFF.

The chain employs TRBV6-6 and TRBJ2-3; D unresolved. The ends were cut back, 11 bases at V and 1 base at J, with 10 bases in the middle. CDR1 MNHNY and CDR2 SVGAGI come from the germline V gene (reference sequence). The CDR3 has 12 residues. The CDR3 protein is CASQPGTDTQYF. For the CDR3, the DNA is TGTGCCTCCCAACCGGGCACAGATACGCAGTATTTT.

The CDR3 loop is CASSPGLAGAADTQYF. The CDR3 DNA follows: TGTGCCAGCAGCCCAGGACTAGCGGGGGCGGCAGATACGCAGTATTTT. V gene TRBV7-6 combines with J gene TRBJ2-3; 13 bases are shared with TRBD2. The germline CDR1 and CDR2 sequences are SGHVS and FNYEAQ. The CDR3 is made up of 16 amino acids. V shed 5 bases and J 4 bases; nucleotides not matched to a gene: 6. The complete variable domain, with remaining parts taken from reference TRBV7-6 and TRBJ2-3, reads GAGVSQSPRYKVTKRGQDVALRCDPISGHVSLYWYRQALGQGPEFLTYFNYEAQQDKSGLPNDRFSAERPEGSISTLTIQRTEQRDSAMYRCASSPGLAGAADTQYFGPGTRLTVL.

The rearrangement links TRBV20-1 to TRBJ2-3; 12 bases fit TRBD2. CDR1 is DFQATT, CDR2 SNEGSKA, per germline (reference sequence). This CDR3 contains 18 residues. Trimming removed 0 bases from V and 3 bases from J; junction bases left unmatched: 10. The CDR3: CSARDSSGGAEDTDTQYF. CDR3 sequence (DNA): TGCAGTGCTAGAGATTCTAGCGGGGGGGCAGAGGATACAGATACGCAGTATTTT.

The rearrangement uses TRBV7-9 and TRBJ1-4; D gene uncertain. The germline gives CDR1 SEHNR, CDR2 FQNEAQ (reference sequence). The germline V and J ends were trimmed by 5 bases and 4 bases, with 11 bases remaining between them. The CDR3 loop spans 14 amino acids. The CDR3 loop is CASSPAQNNEKLFF. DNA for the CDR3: TGTGCCAGCAGCCCCGCACAGAATAATGAAAAACTGTTTTTT.

In DNA, the CDR3 is TGTGCCAGCAGCTTAGATGGACAGTTCCAAGAGACCCAGTACTTC. It yields the protein CASSLDGQFQETQYF. This chain joins TRBV11-2 and TRBJ2-5; D possibly corresponds to TRBD1 (6 bases). Germline CDR1 SGHAT, CDR2 FQNNGV. Trimming shortened V by 0 bases and J by 1 base, and 9 bases separated the two germline ends. This CDR3 comprises 15 residues.

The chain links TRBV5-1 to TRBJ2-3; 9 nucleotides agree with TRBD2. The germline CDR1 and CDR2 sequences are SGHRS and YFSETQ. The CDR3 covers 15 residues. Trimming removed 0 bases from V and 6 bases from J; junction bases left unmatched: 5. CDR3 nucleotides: TGCGCCAGCAGCTTGGTGGCTAGCGGGGTGGATACGCAGTATTTT. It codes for CASSLVASGVDTQYF.

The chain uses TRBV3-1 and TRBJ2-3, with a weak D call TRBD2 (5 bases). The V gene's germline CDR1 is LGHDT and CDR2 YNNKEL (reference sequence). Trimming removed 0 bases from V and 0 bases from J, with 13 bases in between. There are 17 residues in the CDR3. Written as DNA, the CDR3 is TGTGCCAGCAGCCAAGATCCTCGGGGTACTAGCACAGATACGCAGTATTTT. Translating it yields CASSQDPRGTSTDTQYF.

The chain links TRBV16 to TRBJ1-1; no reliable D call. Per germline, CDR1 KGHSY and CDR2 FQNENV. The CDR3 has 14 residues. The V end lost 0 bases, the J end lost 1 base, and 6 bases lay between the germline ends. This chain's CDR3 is CASSQSIANTEAFF. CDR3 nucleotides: TGTGCCAGCAGCCAATCAATAGCGAACACTGAAGCTTTCTTT.

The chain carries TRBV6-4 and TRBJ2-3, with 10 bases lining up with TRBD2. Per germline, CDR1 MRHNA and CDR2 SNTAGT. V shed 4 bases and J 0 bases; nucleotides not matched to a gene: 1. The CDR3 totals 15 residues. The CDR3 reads CASSGLAGSTDTQYF. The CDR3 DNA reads TGTGCCAGCAGTGGACTAGCGGGTAGCACAGATACGCAGTATTTT.

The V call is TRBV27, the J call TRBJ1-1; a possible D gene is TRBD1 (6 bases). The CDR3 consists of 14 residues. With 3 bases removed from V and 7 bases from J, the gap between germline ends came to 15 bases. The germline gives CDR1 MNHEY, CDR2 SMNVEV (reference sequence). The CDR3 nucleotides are TGTGCCAGCAGTTTTAGTCGGGGGCATGATGAAGCTTTCTTT. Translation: CASSFSRGHDEAFF.